Listed below are T cell receptor beta chains from one sample, sequenced in a study of blood T cell repertoires in COVID-19. The assay was immunoSEQ multiplex PCR, and TCRdb's table has in-frame clones only and misses some. The data contain about 300,000 clones, over 75% of them singletons. The specimen sequenced was peripheral blood. Source of these receptors: a woman in her 30s with COVID-19, enrolled during active disease. The conserved cysteine and the conserved F or W are not part of the CDR3 here.

>TRBV9
ASSTRGGQPQH
>TRBV5-1
ASSLETGGSYEQY
>TRBV2
ASRTGGEQY
>TRBV12-3/TRBV12-4
ASSNAAYGYT
>TRBV24-1
ATNGRDRGRPDTQY
>TRBV6-5
ASSYSTGYEQY
>TRBV6-1
ASSESDGTYEQY
>TRBV28
ASRTGFSYEQY
>TRBV30
AWSASGRSHEQY
>TRBV2
ASATEITEAF
>TRBV27
ASSRERDSPLH
>TRBV6-2/TRBV6-3
ASSDGTGGGYT
>TRBV18
ASSPTPDRGSDTIY
>TRBV7-2
ASSLGSRLLPYEQY
>TRBV4-3
ASSQEISGIQGGYEQY
>TRBV28
ASSFYGETGELF
>TRBV24-1
ATSDFKGRETQY
>TRBV6-5
ASNRPGGMNTEAF
>TRBV4-1
ASSFRTGVNTEAF
>TRBV2
ASSEEDRGEYEQY
>TRBV5-8
ASSFSGGLNYGYT
>TRBV5-4
ASSRDRITGANVLT
>TRBV19
ASSWDNGSNQPQH
>TRBV10-2
ASSGRDSYNEQF
>TRBV27
ASSLAGGPSGQF
>TRBV6-5
ASSFGQGNYGYT
>TRBV28
ASSAGYSGNTIY
>TRBV5-1
ASSLTGLASTDTQY
>TRBV6-5
ASSYSRQGAGGYT
>TRBV3-1/TRBV3-2
ASSQLLSGSEKLF
>TRBV28
ASRYPTGLSYEQY
>TRBV2
ASRGRAGNYNEQF
>TRBV7-3
ASSLSSATDTQY
>TRBV5-6
ASSLLALVNEQF
>TRBV19
ASSQLAGVSDTQY
>TRBV12-3/TRBV12-4
ASRILGGDTQY
>TRBV2
ASRPGTGSEKLF
>TRBV18
ASSPGGIYGYT
>TRBV7-9
ASSPDRPQGTGELF
>TRBV7-9
ASSPDQSRYNEQF
>TRBV5-6
ASSRDSLNGYT
>TRBV19
ASSIGTATEAF
>TRBV9
ASSPRQGTATEAF
>TRBV3-1/TRBV3-2
ASSQVTGLQETQY
>TRBV20-1
SASTASPIWNTQY